These 31 T cell receptor beta chains were sequenced from one sample in a study of T-cell memory formation after mild COVID-19. TCRdb reprocessed the 5' RACE reads via MiXCR and lists one record per CDR3 protein. The repertoire includes approximately 150,000 distinct CDR3 sequences, under 7% of them detected once, and roughly 2.1% sits in the top ten. The sequencing sample was made of PBMCs or a T cell subset sorted from them (not recorded which). Every receptor here comes from an adult woman who had mild COVID-19 (a few samples of this study predate the infection). Cell type and time point are not known.

This clonotype was counted between two and nine times. The chain joins TRBV18 to TRBJ1-1; D uncertain. Germline V gene lookup returns CDR1 KGHSH and CDR2 LQKENI. V lost 2 bases to trimming and J lost 1 base, with 11 bases between them. CDR3 length: 15 amino acids. For the CDR3, the DNA is TGTGCCAGCTCACCATCACCCCGGGAGAACACTGAAGCTTTCTTT. Encoded protein: CASSPSPRENTEAFF.

In its sample, this clonotype was seen a few times. The rearrangement joins TRBV27 to TRBJ1-5; D gene uncertain. V lost 4 bases and J 1 base, leaving 8 bases between the germline ends. CDR1 and CDR2 from the germline V gene are MNHEY and SMNVEV (reference sequence). The CDR3 extends over 14 amino acids. In nucleotides, the CDR3 is TGTGCCAGCAGTTCATGGGAGAGCAATCAGCCCCAGCATTTT. Translating gives CASSSWESNQPQHF.

This clonotype was counted at least ten times. The J gene is TRBJ2-7, the V gene TRBV5-1; D may be TRBD1 (6 bases). CDR1 is SGHRS, CDR2 YFSETQ, per germline. The ends were cut back, 0 bases at V and 3 bases at J, with 16 bases in the middle. CDR3 length equals 16 residues. The CDR3: CASSLAGQLMVYEQYF. The CDR3 DNA follows: TGCGCCAGCAGCTTGGCTGGACAGCTAATGGTCTACGAGCAGTACTTC. The complete variable domain, with remaining parts taken from reference TRBV5-1 and TRBJ2-7, reads KAGVTQTPRYLIKTRGQQVTLSCSPISGHRSVSWYQQTPGQGLQFLFEYFSETQRNKGNFPGRFSGRQFSNSRSEMNVSTLELGDSALYLCASSLAGQLMVYEQYFGPGTRLTVT.

This chain uses TRBV10-3 with TRBJ2-5; D gene uncertain. The V end was cut by 8 bases, the J end by 0 bases, with 7 bases between. This CDR3 has 12 residues. Germline V gene data show CDR1 as ENHRY and CDR2 as SYGVKD. The CDR3 nucleotides read TGTGCCATCCGTGGGGACCAAGAGACCCAGTACTTC. It translates to CAIRGDQETQYF.

This clonotype occurred many times. The chain links TRBV24-1 to TRBJ2-3; D is unresolved. V was cut by 7 bases and J by 4 bases, with 11 bases left in between. The germline CDR1 and CDR2 sequences are KGHDR and SFDVKD. This CDR3 contains 13 residues. The CDR3 loop reads CATSDPLADTQYF. DNA of the CDR3: TGTGCCACCAGCGACCCCTTAGCAGATACGCAGTATTTT.

The CDR3 protein is CASSLRPATPRETQYF. CDR3 coding DNA: TGTGCCAGCAGCTTAAGGCCCGCGACTCCACGGGAGACCCAGTACTTC. The chain joins TRBV7-2 to TRBJ2-5; no clear D. The germline gives CDR1 SGHTA, CDR2 FQGNSA. The CDR3 runs 16 residues. V dropped 2 bases and J dropped 5 bases, with 18 bases sitting between them.

This clonotype was recorded at least ten times. CDR3 DNA sequence: TGTGCCAGCAGCTTAGAAGGGACGAATAATTCACCCCTCCACTTT. It specifies CASSLEGTNNSPLHF. The chain combines TRBV7-9 with TRBJ1-6; perhaps TRBD1 as D (5 bases). The CDR3 is made up of 15 amino acids. V shed 1 base and J shed 5 bases, with 9 bases lying between them. Germline lookup yields CDR1 SEHNR and CDR2 FQNEAQ (reference sequence).

This clonotype was counted a few times. The V call is TRBV4-1, the J call TRBJ1-6; no firm D call. With 0 bases removed from V and 0 bases from J, the gap between germline ends came to 9 bases. The V gene's germline CDR1 is MGHRA and CDR2 YSYEKL. This CDR3 is 17 amino acids long. Here the CDR3 DNA reads TGCGCCAGCAGCCAAGAAGGCGGCAGCTCCTATAATTCACCCCTCCACTTT. Its translation is CASSQEGGSSYNSPLHF.

This clonotype was detected ten times or more. This rearrangement joins TRBV24-1 to TRBJ2-7; 9 bases are a match to TRBD1. Losses at the gene ends were 4 bases for V and 6 bases for J; bases not matched to a gene: 6. This CDR3 has 14 amino acids. Per the germline V gene, CDR1 is KGHDR and CDR2 is SFDVKD. The CDR3: CATSDPGQGGEQYF. Here the CDR3 DNA reads TGTGCCACCAGTGACCCGGGACAGGGAGGCGAGCAGTACTTC.

The rearrangement links TRBV30 to TRBJ2-1; 9 nucleotides line up with TRBD2. V was pared by 2 bases and J by 4 bases, with 18 bases of the junction left unmatched. The CDR3 is made up of 19 amino acids. Germline loops: CDR1 GTSNPN, CDR2 SVGIG (reference sequence). CDR3 nucleotide sequence: TGTGCCTGGAGTCTCCAGTTTAGACTAGCGGAGTTGGATTACAATGAGCAGTTCTTC. As protein: CAWSLQFRLAELDYNEQFF.

This clonotype was counted at least ten times. The chain employs TRBV2 and TRBJ2-7; 9 nucleotides align to TRBD2. V lost 4 bases to trimming and J lost 3 bases; unmatched junction nucleotides: 7. The CDR3 has 15 amino acids. The V gene's germline CDR1 is SNHLY and CDR2 FYNNEI. The CDR3: CASSGPGLALYEQYF. The CDR3 DNA follows: TGTGCCAGCAGTGGACCGGGACTAGCTCTCTACGAGCAGTACTTC.

This clonotype has just a few counts. V usage is TRBV19 and J usage is TRBJ2-7; TRBD1 matches 7 bases. The CDR3 has 14 amino acids. With V trimmed by 2 bases and J by 3 bases, 4 bases remained unmatched. The germline CDR1 and CDR2 sequences are LNHDA and SQIVND (reference sequence). This chain's CDR3 is CASSINRQGYEQYF. The CDR3 region has the DNA TGTGCCAGTAGTATAAATCGACAGGGCTACGAGCAGTACTTC.

This clonotype was seen more than once but under ten times. The chain links TRBV12-3 or TRBV12-4 to TRBJ2-2; D uncertain. Trimming took 5 bases from V and 5 from J, leaving 9 bases between them. The CDR3 spans 13 residues. The CDR3 loop is CASSSRTTGELFF. CDR3 nucleotide sequence: TGTGCCAGCAGTAGTAGAACGACCGGGGAGCTGTTTTTT.

This clonotype was seen more than once but under ten times. This chain uses TRBV5-8 with TRBJ1-3; the D is unclear. Trimming took off 1 base at V and 0 bases at J, with 8 bases between the two ends. CDR1 and CDR2 (germline): SGHTS, YDEGEE. The CDR3 runs 15 residues. The CDR3 loop is CASSLSKSSGNTIYF. The CDR3, as DNA: TGTGCCAGCAGCTTGAGCAAGAGCTCTGGAAACACCATATATTTT. Supplemented by reference TRBV5-8 and TRBJ1-3, the full variable domain reads EAGVTQSPTHLIKTRGQQATLRCSPISGHTSVYWYQQALGLGLQFLLWYDEGEERNRGNFPPRFSGRQFPNYSSELNVNALELEDSALYLCASSLSKSSGNTIYFGEGSWLTVV.

This clonotype was counted only a few times. This chain's CDR3 is CASSLDVGRVETQYF. The CDR3 nucleotides are TGTGCCAGCAGCTTAGATGTGGGGAGGGTAGAGACCCAGTACTTC. This rearrangement joins TRBV7-8 to TRBJ2-5; 7 positions match TRBD2. The CDR3 spans 15 residues. Per the germline V gene, CDR1 is SGHVS and CDR2 is FQNEAQ. The junction had 6 bases not matched to a gene; V was cut back by 1 base and J by 4 bases.

This clonotype was observed at least ten times. The rearrangement joins TRBV12-3 or TRBV12-4 to TRBJ1-1; TRBD1 agrees at 7 bases. CDR3 size: 13 residues. The trim removed 6 bases at V and 6 bases at J, leaving 7 bases unmatched. The CDR3 DNA follows: TGTGCCAGCAGCCGAGACAGGGTGTCTGAAGCTTTCTTT. The encoded protein is CASSRDRVSEAFF.

This clonotype has a handful of counts. CDR3 bases: TGTGCCAGCAGTTCCCGGGGGGGGCACTCCTACAATGAGCAGTTCTTC. As protein: CASSSRGGHSYNEQFF. This chain connects TRBV12-3 or TRBV12-4 to TRBJ2-1; 8 bases are shared with TRBD2. The CDR3 runs 16 residues. J gave up 0 bases and V 4 bases, and 5 bases lay outside the gene matches.

This clonotype turned up a few times. The chain combines TRBV19 with TRBJ1-5; 8 nucleotides match TRBD1. Unmatched junction bases numbered 12, after V lost 4 bases and J lost 10 bases. Germline V CDR1 and CDR2: LNHDA, SQIVND (reference sequence). The CDR3 loop spans 15 amino acids. As DNA, the CDR3 is TGTGCCAGTAGTACCCAGCCGACAGGGGCAGACCCCCAGCATTTT. The encoded protein is CASSTQPTGADPQHF. The variable domain in full, with the rest retrieved from reference TRBV19 and TRBJ1-5, is DGGITQSPKYLFRKEGQNVTLSCEQNLNHDAMYWYRQDPGQGLRLIYYSQIVNDFQKGDIAEGYSVSREKKESFPLTVTSAQKNPTAFYLCASSTQPTGADPQHFGDGTRLSIL.

This chain connects TRBV11-3 to TRBJ1-3; the match to TRBD1 covers 8 bases. The germline CDR1 and CDR2 sequences are SGHNT and YENEEA. The CDR3 is 17 residues long. V was pared by 4 bases and J by 0 bases, with 8 bases of the junction left unmatched. CDR3 sequence reads: CASSSGQGGGSGNTIYF. The CDR3 nucleotides are TGTGCCAGCAGCTCCGGACAGGGCGGCGGCTCTGGAAACACCATATATTTT.

The rearrangement uses TRBV20-1 and TRBJ2-3; D tentatively fits TRBD1 or TRBD2 (6 bases each). This CDR3 spans 12 amino acids. The germline CDR1 and CDR2 sequences are DFQATT and SNEGSKA (reference sequence). V was clipped by 5 bases and J by 5 bases, with 11 bases between them. The CDR3 DNA follows: TGCAGTGCTCGTGAGGGGGGAGATACGCAGTATTTT. This sequence encodes CSAREGGDTQYF.

This clonotype was observed at least ten times. The chain links TRBV20-1 to TRBJ2-7, with 9 bases lining up with TRBD1. V trimming: 1 base; J trimming: 6 bases; junction bases outside the gene matches: 4. This CDR3 region has 13 residues. Per the germline V gene, CDR1 is DFQATT and CDR2 is SNEGSKA (reference sequence). DNA of the CDR3: TGCAGTGCTAGAGCTACGACAGGGGGCGAGCAGTACTTC. As protein: CSARATTGGEQYF.

This sequence joins TRBV20-1 and TRBJ2-7; TRBD1 might be the D (5 bases). There are 16 residues in the CDR3. Germline CDR1 is DFQATT and CDR2 is SNEGSKA (reference sequence). Trimming cost V 0 bases and J 7 bases, with 22 bases left between them. For the CDR3, the DNA is TGCAGTGCTAGAGATAGTTTCGGACACGGTGCGCGGGAGCAGTACTTC. Translation gives CSARDSFGHGAREQYF.

The chain joins TRBV6-5 to TRBJ2-3; 8 bases match TRBD2. CDR3 size: 14 residues. Losses at the gene ends were 6 bases for V and 4 bases for J; bases not matched to a gene: 6. CDR1 and CDR2 from the germline V gene are MNHEY and SVGAGI. The CDR3, as DNA: TGTGCCAGCAGCCGTAGCGGGGCGGCAGATACGCAGTATTTT. This codes for CASSRSGAADTQYF.

At least ten counts were recorded for this clonotype. The chain uses TRBV24-1 and TRBJ2-1, with TRBD2 identical over 8 bases. CDR3 length: 15 residues. V lost 5 bases and J lost 8; bases outside the gene matches: 10. Per germline, CDR1 KGHDR and CDR2 SFDVKD. The CDR3 spells CATSATSGQVDEQFF. The CDR3 coding sequence is TGTGCCACCAGTGCTACTAGCGGCCAGGTGGATGAGCAGTTCTTC.

This clonotype was observed a few times. V is TRBV24-1 and J is TRBJ1-3; unclear D gene. Germline V gives CDR1 KGHDR, CDR2 SFDVKD. The CDR3 loop spans 15 amino acids. Trimming left V 8 bases short and J 2 bases short, with 15 bases between. The CDR3 region is CATTISIGAGNTIYF. CDR3 DNA sequence: TGTGCCACCACAATCAGCATTGGGGCTGGAAACACCATATATTTT.

The chain links TRBV10-3 to TRBJ1-5, with D possibly matching TRBD1 (6 bases). CDR1 and CDR2 (germline): ENHRY, SYGVKD. Trimming removed 6 bases at V and 4 bases at J, with 13 bases between. The CDR3 is 14 amino acids. The CDR3 region has the DNA TGTGCCATCAGGTCGACAGGTACTAATCAGCCCCAGCATTTT. Its protein is CAIRSTGTNQPQHF.

This clonotype appeared many times. The CDR3 DNA is TGCGCCAGCAGCTTGGGAGACAAAAATGGCTACACCTTC. Protein: CASSLGDKNGYTF. The V and J genes are TRBV5-1 and TRBJ1-2; D not certain. The CDR3 is 13 amino acids. Trimming took 0 bases from V and 6 from J, leaving 9 bases between them. Germline lookup yields CDR1 SGHRS and CDR2 YFSETQ.

The chain combines TRBV6-5 with TRBJ2-7; D is possibly TRBD2 (6 bases). Trimming took off 9 bases at V and 7 bases at J, with 13 bases between the two ends. The germline gives CDR1 MNHEY, CDR2 SVGAGI. The CDR3 length is 11 residues. CDR3: CASHLGGEQYF. CDR3 nucleotides: TGTGCCAGTCACTTGGGGGGTGAGCAGTACTTC.

The CDR3 protein is CASSLGRGDSYGYTF. CDR3 sequence (DNA): TGTGCCAGCAGTTTGGGTCGGGGTGACAGCTATGGCTACACCTTC. This chain links TRBV12-3 or TRBV12-4 with TRBJ1-2, with D possibly being TRBD1 (5 bases). The CDR3 contains 15 residues. Trimming left V 3 bases short and J 4 bases short, with 15 bases between.

Of note for this clonotype: One end of the junction varies from germline; a read error may be responsible. The rearrangement links TRBV7-2 to TRBJ2-3; 10 nucleotides align to TRBD1. The CDR3 is 16 residues long. Germline-derived CDR1 and CDR2 are SGHTA and FQGNSA. The CDR3 spells CASSLRQGASADTKYF. Written as DNA, the CDR3 is TGTGCCAGCAGCTTGAGACAGGGGGCTAGCGCAGATACGAAGTATTTT.

This clonotype was detected only a few times. The chain recombines TRBV7-2 with TRBJ2-2; TRBD1 is a possible D gene (6 bases). Germline CDR1 reads SGHTA; CDR2 reads FQGNSA. Trimming stripped 4 bases from V and 3 bases from J, with 12 bases between. This CDR3 has 15 residues. The CDR3 loop is CASSSRTAYTGELFF. The CDR3 DNA follows: TGTGCCAGCAGCTCCCGGACAGCTTACACCGGGGAGCTGTTTTTT.